This TCR beta chain was profiled in a study of cytomegalovirus exposure and HLA in healthy donors. At the level of the study: In a later analysis, it was reported that the approximately 120 validation repertoires had been produced on the same platform as the 550 to 700 repertoires belonging to the first cohort.

Donors came from a validation cohort of 95 to 150 subjects, distinct from the first 666-subject cohort. A remark on this clone: Its cognate antigen is unknown.

Measured with immunoSEQ multiplex PCR; TCRdb has only the in-frame clones, and not every one. The sample consists of some 130,000 clones, approximately 82% of them appearing once. The CDR3 runs 13 residues. The ends were cut back, 2 bases at V and 5 bases at J, with 11 bases in the middle. Germline V gives CDR1 SGHRS, CDR2 YFSETQ. The study's findings and limits: Rarity characterized most TCR sequences, yet some public TCRs appeared in many donors.

The sequence was collected from a man aged 30 to 45 in good health and CMV-seropositive. The source material was PBMCs. V is TRBV5-1 and J is TRBJ2-7, with a possible D match to TRBD1 (5 bases). CDR3 nucleotides: TGCGCCAGCAGCTTTGTCCCAGGGAACGAGCAGTACTTC. Protein: CASSFVPGNEQYF.